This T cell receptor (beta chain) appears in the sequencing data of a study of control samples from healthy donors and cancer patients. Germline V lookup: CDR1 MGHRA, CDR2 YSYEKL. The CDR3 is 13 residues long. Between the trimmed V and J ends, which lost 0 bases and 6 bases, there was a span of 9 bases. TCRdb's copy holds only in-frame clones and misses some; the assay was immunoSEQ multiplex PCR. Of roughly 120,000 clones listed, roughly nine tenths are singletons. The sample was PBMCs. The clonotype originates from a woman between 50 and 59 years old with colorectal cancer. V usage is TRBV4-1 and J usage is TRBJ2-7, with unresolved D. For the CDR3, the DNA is TGCGCCAGCAGCCAAGAGCCCCTCCGCGAGCAGTACTTC. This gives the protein CASSQEPLREQYF.